This section outlines one T cell receptor (beta chain) sequence together with its context. Sequencing was performed with immunoSEQ multiplex PCR; in TCRdb, only in-frame clones are kept and a portion is missing. Among some 110,000 clones listed, 80% to 90% were seen once. The sample comes from a study of control samples from healthy donors and cancer patients. V was shortened by 0 bases and J by 4 bases, with 4 bases between the two germline ends. Germline values: CDR1 SGHNT, CDR2 YENEEA. There are 13 residues in the CDR3. The sequenced material came from PBMCs. The chain combines TRBV11-3 with TRBJ2-1; D is uncertain. The TCR was taken from a woman in her forties or fifties with colorectal cancer. The DNA of the CDR3 is TGTGCCAGCAGCTTAGAAGCTTACAATGAGCAGTTCTTC. This gives the protein CASSLEAYNEQFF.